Each of the 4 T cell receptor beta chains below was sequenced from the same sample in a study of blood T cell repertoires in COVID-19. Produced via immunoSEQ multiplex PCR; TCRdb's table is partial and in-frame only. The sample holds tens of thousands of clones; 70% to 90% are singletons and the top ten take 2.5% to 3%. Sequencing was performed on peripheral blood. These receptors all come from a man older than 75 with acute or convalescent COVID-19.

CDR3 coding DNA: TGTGCCAGCAGTCTAGTTAGAGGAGAGCAGTACTTC. Translating gives CASSLVRGEQYF. J is TRBJ2-7 and V is TRBV6-6, with D hard to call. The CDR3 runs 12 residues. V was trimmed by 5 bases and J by 7 bases, leaving 12 bases between them. In germline, CDR1 is MNHNY, CDR2 SVGAGI (reference sequence).

This chain connects TRBV27 to TRBJ1-3; D remains unclear. CDR1 is MNHEY and CDR2 is SMNVEV in the germline V gene (reference sequence). The length of the CDR3 is 14 residues. Deletions cut 6 bases from V and 9 bases from J, with 18 bases between. The CDR3 DNA reads as TGTGCCAGCAGGCCCCGGGGAGAACCGTCCACCATATATTTT. Translation: CASRPRGEPSTIYF.

The CDR3 bases are TGTGCCAGCAGCGGGCAGGGTGATGAGCAGTTCTTC. This codes for CASSGQGDEQFF. The rearrangement links TRBV11-3 to TRBJ2-1, with a weak D call TRBD1 (5 bases). Trimming left V 5 bases short and J 8 bases short, with 10 bases between. Germline values: CDR1 SGHNT, CDR2 YENEEA. CDR3 size: 12 residues.

This clone was recorded once. The V call is TRBV6-5, the J call TRBJ1-6, with TRBD1 identical over 7 bases. CDR3 size: 16 residues. Germline V gene lookup returns CDR1 MNHEY and CDR2 SVGAGI. J was trimmed by 10 bases and V by 4 bases; bases with no gene match: 13. DNA of the CDR3: TGTGCCAGCAGTTCCGGACGACAGGGAGTAGGATCACCCCTCCACTTT. Protein: CASSSGRQGVGSPLHF.